The T cell receptor (beta chain) under discussion was sequenced for a study of shared clonotypes between healthy human individuals. V was clipped by 3 bases and J by 3 bases; unmatched bases: 4. In germline, CDR1 is KGHSH, CDR2 LQKENI. This CDR3 comprises 14 residues. The table came from immunoSEQ multiplex PCR; TCRdb's copy has only in-frame clones and leaves some out. Among about 520,000 clones listed, 78% were seen once. The sample taken for sequencing was PBMCs. The gene calls are TRBV18 and TRBJ2-7, with 8 bases aligning to TRBD1. The TCR comes from a middle-aged woman in good health. Some clones in this sample may be carry-over from other donors' samples. The CDR3 spells CASSPQGADYEQYF. Written as DNA, the CDR3 is TGTGCCAGCTCACCCCAGGGGGCGGACTACGAGCAGTACTTC. Using reference TRBV18 and TRBJ2-7 for the parts outside the CDR3, the full variable domain is NAGVMQNPRHLVRRRGQEARLRCSPMKGHSHVYWYRQLPEEGLKFMVYLQKENIIDESGMPKERFSAEFPKEGPSILRIQQVVRGDSAAYFCASSPQGADYEQYFGPGTRLTVT.